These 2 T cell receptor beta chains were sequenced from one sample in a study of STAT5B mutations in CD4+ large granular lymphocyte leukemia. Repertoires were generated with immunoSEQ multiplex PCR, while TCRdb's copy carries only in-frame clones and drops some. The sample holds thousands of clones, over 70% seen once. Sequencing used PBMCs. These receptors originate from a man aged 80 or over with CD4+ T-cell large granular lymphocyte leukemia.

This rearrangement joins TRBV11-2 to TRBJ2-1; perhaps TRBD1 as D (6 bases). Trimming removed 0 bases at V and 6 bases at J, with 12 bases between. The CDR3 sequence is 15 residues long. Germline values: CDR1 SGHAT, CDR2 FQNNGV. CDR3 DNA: TGTGCCAGCAGCTTAGACAGGGGAGTCCTCAATGAGCAGTTCTTC. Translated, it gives CASSLDRGVLNEQFF.

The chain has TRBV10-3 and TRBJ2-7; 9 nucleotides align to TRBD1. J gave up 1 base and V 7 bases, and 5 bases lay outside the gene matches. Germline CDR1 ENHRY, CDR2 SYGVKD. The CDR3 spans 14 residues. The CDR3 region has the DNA TGTGCCATCACTACAGGACAGGGGTCCTACGAGCAGTACTTC. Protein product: CAITTGQGSYEQYF.